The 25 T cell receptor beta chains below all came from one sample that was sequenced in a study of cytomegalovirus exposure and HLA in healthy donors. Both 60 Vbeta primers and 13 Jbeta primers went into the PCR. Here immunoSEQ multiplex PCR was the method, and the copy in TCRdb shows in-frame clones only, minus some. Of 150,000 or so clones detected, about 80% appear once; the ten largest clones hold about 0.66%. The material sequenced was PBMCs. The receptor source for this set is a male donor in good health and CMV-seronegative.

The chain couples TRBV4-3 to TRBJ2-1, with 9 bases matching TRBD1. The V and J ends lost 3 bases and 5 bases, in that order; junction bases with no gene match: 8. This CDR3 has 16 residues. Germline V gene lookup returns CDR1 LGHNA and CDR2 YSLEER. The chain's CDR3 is CASSQVRDRDNNEQFF. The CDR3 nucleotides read TGCGCCAGCAGCCAGGTCCGGGACAGGGATAACAATGAGCAGTTCTTC.

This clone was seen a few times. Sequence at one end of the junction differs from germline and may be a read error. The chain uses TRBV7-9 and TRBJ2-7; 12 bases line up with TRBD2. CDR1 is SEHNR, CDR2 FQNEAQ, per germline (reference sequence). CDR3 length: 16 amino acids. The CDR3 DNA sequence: TGTTCCAGCAGCCAACCTAAGCTAGCGGGAGGGGTCGAGCAGTACTTC. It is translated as CSSSQPKLAGGVEQYF.

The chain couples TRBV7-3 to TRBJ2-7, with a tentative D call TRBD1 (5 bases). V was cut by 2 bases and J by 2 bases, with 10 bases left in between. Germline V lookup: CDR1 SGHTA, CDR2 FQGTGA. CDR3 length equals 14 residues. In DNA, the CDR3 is TGTGCCAGCAGCTTACCAGACAGACCCTACGAGCAGTACTTC. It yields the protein CASSLPDRPYEQYF.

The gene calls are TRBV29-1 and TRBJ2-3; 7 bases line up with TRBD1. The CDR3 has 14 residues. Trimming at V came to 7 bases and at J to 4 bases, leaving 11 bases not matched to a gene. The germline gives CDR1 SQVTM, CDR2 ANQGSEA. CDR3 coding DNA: TGCAGCGCAGCGGTGGGGACAGCTTCAGATACGCAGTATTTT. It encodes CSAAVGTASDTQYF.

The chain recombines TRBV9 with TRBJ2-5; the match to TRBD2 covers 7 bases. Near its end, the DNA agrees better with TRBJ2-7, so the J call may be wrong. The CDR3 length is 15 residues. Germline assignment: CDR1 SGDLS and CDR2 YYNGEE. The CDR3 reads CASSVAGLEAHEQYF. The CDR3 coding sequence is TGTGCCAGCAGCGTAGCCGGACTAGAGGCCCACGAGCAGTACTTC.

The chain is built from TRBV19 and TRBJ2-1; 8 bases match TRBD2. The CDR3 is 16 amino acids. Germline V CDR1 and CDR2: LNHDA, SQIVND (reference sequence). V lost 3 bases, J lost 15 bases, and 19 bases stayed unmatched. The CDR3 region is CASSMIGPGGPILSFF. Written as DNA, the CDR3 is TGTGCCAGTAGTATGATCGGTCCGGGAGGGCCCATTCTCTCGTTCTTC. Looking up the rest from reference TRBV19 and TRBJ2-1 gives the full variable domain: DGGITQSPKYLFRKEGQNVTLSCEQNLNHDAMYWYRQDPGQGLRLIYYSQIVNDFQKGDIAEGYSVSREKKESFPLTVTSAQKNPTAFYLCASSMIGPGGPILSFFGPGTRLTVL.

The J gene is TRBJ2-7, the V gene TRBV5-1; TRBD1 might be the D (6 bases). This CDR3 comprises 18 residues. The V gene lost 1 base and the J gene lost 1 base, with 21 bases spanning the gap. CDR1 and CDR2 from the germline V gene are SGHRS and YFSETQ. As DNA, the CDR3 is TGCGCCAGCAGCTTGACCTTTAAAACAGGGACGAAATCCTACGAGCAGTACTTC. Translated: CASSLTFKTGTKSYEQYF.

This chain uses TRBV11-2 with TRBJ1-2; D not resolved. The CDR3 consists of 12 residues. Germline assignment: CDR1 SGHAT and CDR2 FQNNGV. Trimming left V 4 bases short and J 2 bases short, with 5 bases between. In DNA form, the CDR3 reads TGTGCCAGCAGCTCCAGGAACTATGGCTACACCTTC. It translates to CASSSRNYGYTF.

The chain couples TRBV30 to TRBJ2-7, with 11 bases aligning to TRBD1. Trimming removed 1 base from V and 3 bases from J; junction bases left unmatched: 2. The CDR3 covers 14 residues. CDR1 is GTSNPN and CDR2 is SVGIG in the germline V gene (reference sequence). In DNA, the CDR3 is TGTGCCTGGAGTGGGGACAGGGGGAGCTACGAGCAGTACTTC. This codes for CAWSGDRGSYEQYF.

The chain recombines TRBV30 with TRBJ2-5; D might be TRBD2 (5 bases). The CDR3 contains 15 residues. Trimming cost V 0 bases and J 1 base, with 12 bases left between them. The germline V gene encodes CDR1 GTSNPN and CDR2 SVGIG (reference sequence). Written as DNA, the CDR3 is TGTGCCTGGAGTGTACTGGCGGGTCTCCAAGAGACCCAGTACTTC. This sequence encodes CAWSVLAGLQETQYF.

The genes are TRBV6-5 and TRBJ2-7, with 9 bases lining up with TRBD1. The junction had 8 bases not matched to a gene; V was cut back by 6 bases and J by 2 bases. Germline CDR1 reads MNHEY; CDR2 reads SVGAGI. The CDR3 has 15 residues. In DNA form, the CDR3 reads TGTGCCAGCAGACGGGACAGGGAGGCAACCTACGAGCAGTACTTC. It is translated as CASRRDREATYEQYF.

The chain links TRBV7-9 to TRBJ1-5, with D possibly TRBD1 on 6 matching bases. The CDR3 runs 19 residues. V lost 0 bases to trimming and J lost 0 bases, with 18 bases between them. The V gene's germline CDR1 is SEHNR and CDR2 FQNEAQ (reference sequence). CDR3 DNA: TGTGCCAGCAGCTTAGCGGGATGGGGGCGGGGGCCTAGCAATCAGCCCCAGCATTTT. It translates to CASSLAGWGRGPSNQPQHF. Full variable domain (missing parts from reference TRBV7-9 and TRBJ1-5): DTGVSQNPRHKITKRGQNVTFRCDPISEHNRLYWYRQTLGQGPEFLTYFQNEAQLEKSRLLSDRFSAERPKGSFSTLEIQRTEQGDSAMYLCASSLAGWGRGPSNQPQHFGDGTRLSIL.

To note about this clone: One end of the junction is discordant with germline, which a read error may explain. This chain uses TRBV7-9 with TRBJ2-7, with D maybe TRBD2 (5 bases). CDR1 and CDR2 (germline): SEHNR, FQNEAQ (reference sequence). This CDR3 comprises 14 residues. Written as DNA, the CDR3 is TGTTCCAGCAGCCCTTCGTGGGAGTCCTACGAGCAGTACTTC. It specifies CSSSPSWESYEQYF. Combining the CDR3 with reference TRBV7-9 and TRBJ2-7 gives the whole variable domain DTGVSQNPRHKITKRGQNVTFRCDPISEHNRLYWYRQTLGQGPEFLTYFQNEAQLEKSRLLSDRFSAERPKGSFSTLEIQRTEQGDSAMYLCSSSPSWESYEQYFGPGTRLTVT.

For the CDR3, the DNA is TGTGCCAGCAGCCACGACGAGGTGATGGGCACCGGGGAGCTGTTTTTT. It is translated as CASSHDEVMGTGELFF. The rearrangement uses TRBV7-3 and TRBJ2-2, with D hard to call. This CDR3 comprises 16 residues. Germline V gene lookup returns CDR1 SGHTA and CDR2 FQGTGA. Trimming removed 5 bases at V and 4 bases at J, with 17 bases between. The full variable domain, with the rest looked up from reference TRBV7-3 and TRBJ2-2, is GAGVSQTPSNKVTEKGKYVELRCDPISGHTALYWYRQSLGQGPEFLIYFQGTGAADDSGLPNDRFFAVRPEGSVSTLKIQRTERGDSAVYLCASSHDEVMGTGELFFGEGSRLTVL.

The CDR3: CASSPIPGQVSYEQYF. The CDR3 DNA sequence: TGTGCCAGCTCGCCGATACCGGGACAGGTGTCCTACGAGCAGTACTTC. This chain connects TRBV18 to TRBJ2-7; TRBD1 agrees at 8 bases. V dropped 6 bases and J dropped 1; count of bases not matched to a gene: 11. This CDR3 comprises 16 residues. Per germline, CDR1 KGHSH and CDR2 LQKENI.

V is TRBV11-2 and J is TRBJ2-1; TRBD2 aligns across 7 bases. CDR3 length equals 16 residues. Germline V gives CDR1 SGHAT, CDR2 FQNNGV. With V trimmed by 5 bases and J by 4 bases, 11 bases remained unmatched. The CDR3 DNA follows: TGTGCCAGCAGCCCACGTTTGGGGGGGATATACAATGAGCAGTTCTTC. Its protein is CASSPRLGGIYNEQFF.

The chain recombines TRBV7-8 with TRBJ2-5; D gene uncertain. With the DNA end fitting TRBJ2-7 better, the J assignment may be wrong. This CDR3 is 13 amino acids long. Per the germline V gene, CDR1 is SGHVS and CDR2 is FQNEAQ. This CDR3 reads CASSLAGAYEQYF. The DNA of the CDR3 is TGTGCCAGCAGCTTAGCGGGCGCTTACGAGCAGTACTTC.

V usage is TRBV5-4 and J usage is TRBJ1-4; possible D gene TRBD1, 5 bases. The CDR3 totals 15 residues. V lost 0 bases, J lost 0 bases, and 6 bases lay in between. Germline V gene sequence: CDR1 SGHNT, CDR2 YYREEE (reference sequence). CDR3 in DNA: TGTGCCAGCAGCTTGGGGGGGGCAACTAATGAAAAACTGTTTTTT. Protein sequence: CASSLGGATNEKLFF.

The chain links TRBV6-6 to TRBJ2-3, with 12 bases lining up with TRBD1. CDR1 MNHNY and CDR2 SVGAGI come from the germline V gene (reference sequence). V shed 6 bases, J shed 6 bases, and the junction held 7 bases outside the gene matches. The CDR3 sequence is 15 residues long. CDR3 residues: CASSVGTGGADTQYF. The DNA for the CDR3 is TGTGCCAGCAGCGTAGGGACAGGGGGCGCGGATACGCAGTATTTT.

The CDR3 sequence is CASSLSSGAYEQYF. CDR3 DNA: TGTGCCAGCAGTTTAAGTTCAGGGGCGTACGAGCAGTACTTC. The V call is TRBV27, the J call TRBJ2-7, with TRBD1 as a possible D gene (6 bases). Germline CDR1 and CDR2: MNHEY and SMNVEV (reference sequence). V was pared by 2 bases and J by 4 bases, with 12 bases between. The CDR3 length is 14 residues.

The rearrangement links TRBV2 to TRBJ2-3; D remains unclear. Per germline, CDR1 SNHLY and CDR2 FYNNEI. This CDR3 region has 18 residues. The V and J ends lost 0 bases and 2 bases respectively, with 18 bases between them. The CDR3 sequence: CASSEAAEEPISTDTQYF. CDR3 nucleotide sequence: TGTGCCAGCAGTGAAGCGGCCGAGGAACCTATCTCCACAGATACGCAGTATTTT.

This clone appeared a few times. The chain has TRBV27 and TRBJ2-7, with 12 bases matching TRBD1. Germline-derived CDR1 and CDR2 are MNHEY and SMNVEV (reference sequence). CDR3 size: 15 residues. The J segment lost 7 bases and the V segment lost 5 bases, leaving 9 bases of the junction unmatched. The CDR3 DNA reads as TGTGCCAGCAGTACGGGACAGGGGGCTGTGTGGGAGCAGTACTTC. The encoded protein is CASSTGQGAVWEQYF.

CDR3 in amino acids: CASRDDRVLGETQYF. In DNA form, the CDR3 reads TGTGCCAGCAGGGACGACAGGGTCCTGGGGGAGACCCAGTACTTC. This rearrangement joins TRBV7-2 to TRBJ2-5; the match to TRBD1 covers 7 bases. The CDR3 consists of 15 residues. Germline V gene lookup returns CDR1 SGHTA and CDR2 FQGNSA. The J segment lost 5 bases and the V segment lost 6 bases, leaving 12 bases of the junction unmatched. The variable domain in full, with the rest retrieved from reference TRBV7-2 and TRBJ2-5, is GAGVSQSPSNKVTEKGKDVELRCDPISGHTALYWYRQSLGQGLEFLIYFQGNSAPDKSGLPSDRFSAERTGGSVSTLTIQRTQQEDSAVYLCASRDDRVLGETQYFGPGTRLLVL.

CDR3 protein: CASNPGQGVEQYF. In nucleotides, the CDR3 is TGTGCCAGCAACCCGGGACAGGGGGTAGAGCAGTACTTC. The gene calls are TRBV6-5 and TRBJ2-7; 11 nucleotides match TRBD1. V lost 7 bases and J lost 7; bases outside the gene matches: 6. Germline V gene data show CDR1 as MNHEY and CDR2 as SVGAGI. The CDR3 loop spans 13 amino acids.

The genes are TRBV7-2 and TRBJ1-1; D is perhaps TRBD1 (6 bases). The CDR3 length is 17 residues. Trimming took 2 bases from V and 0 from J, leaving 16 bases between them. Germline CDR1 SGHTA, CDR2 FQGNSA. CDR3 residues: CASSLKGVSTMNTEAFF. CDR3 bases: TGTGCCAGCAGCTTAAAGGGGGTTTCTACCATGAACACTGAAGCTTTCTTT.